The clone carrying this T cell receptor (beta chain) appeared many times. The antigen is undetermined. The library was built from roughly 400 ng RNA with molecular barcoded adaptors for alpha/delta and beta/gamma chains. TCRdb fed the reads into MiXCR, producing one record per CDR3 protein. The sample consists of 93,000 or so distinct CDR3 sequences, roughly a fifth of them appearing once. The data stem from a study of read filtering for tumor transcriptome and immune sequencing. Study-wide context: The cohort had about 16 men and over eleven women aged about 40 to 90, mean about 66 years. Revised staging placed about 8 patients in R-ISS I, 15 to 20 in II, 6 or 7 in III.

The study's findings and limits: Even smaller IR-seq throughput identified most shared clonotypes.

Trimming pared 3 bases from V and 3 bases from J, leaving 7 bases between. The CDR3 runs to 13 residues. The germline V gene has CDR1 MDHEN and CDR2 SYDVKM. Material: a population of CD138-negative cells sorted from bone marrow. V and J are TRBV28 and TRBJ2-3; no clear D. This receptor was obtained from a donor at least 40 years old with multiple myeloma. This CDR3 reads CASSFSGTDTQYF. The CDR3 DNA is TGTGCCAGCAGTTTTTCTGGAACAGATACGCAGTATTTT.